Below are 18 T cell receptor beta chains sequenced from a single sample in a study of blood T cells in healthy people across ages. Combining a sample-barcoded 5' primer with a J-beta primer mix, a second PCR ran for roughly 6 to 12 cycles. TCRdb reanalysed the 5' RACE reads using MiXCR and keeps one entry per CDR3 protein. The repertoire includes more than 1 million distinct CDR3 sequences, 40% to 45% of them detected once, and 18% sits in the top ten. Material for sequencing was blood. These receptors were obtained from a woman between 55 and 75 years old in good health.

The V gene is TRBV20-1, the J gene TRBJ2-1; 7 nucleotides align to TRBD1. CDR3 length: 15 residues. Germline assignment: CDR1 DFQATT and CDR2 SNEGSKA (reference sequence). With V trimmed by 2 bases and J by 7 bases, 11 bases remained unmatched. CDR3 nucleotides: TGCAGTGCTAGATCAACCCGGACCAGGGGGAATGAGCAGTTCTTC. Protein product: CSARSTRTRGNEQFF.

This clonotype was counted a few times. The chain carries TRBV7-2 and TRBJ2-1, with D tentatively TRBD2 (6 bases). Trimming pared 6 bases from V and 6 bases from J, leaving 12 bases between. This CDR3 has 13 residues. CDR1 and CDR2 from the germline V gene are SGHTA and FQGNSA. The CDR3 sequence is CASRLASVNEQFF. CDR3 nucleotide sequence: TGTGCCAGCAGGCTAGCGTCAGTCAATGAGCAGTTCTTC.

V gene TRBV7-8 combines with J gene TRBJ2-4, with D possibly matching TRBD2 (5 bases). The J call could be wrong; TRBJ2-7 is a better fit for the DNA end. There are 13 residues in the CDR3. The germline V gene encodes CDR1 SGHVS and CDR2 FQNEAQ. The CDR3 DNA follows: TGTGCCAGCAGCCCAACTAGTTTCCACGAGCAGTACTTC. Residues: CASSPTSFHEQYF.

DNA of the CDR3: TGTGCCAGCAGCCCCACAGGGGTTTGGAATGAGCAGTTCTTC. Encoded protein: CASSPTGVWNEQFF. The V and J genes are TRBV12-3 or TRBV12-4 and TRBJ2-1; 7 nucleotides align to TRBD1. V shed 6 bases and J 7 bases; nucleotides not matched to a gene: 9. The length of the CDR3 is 14 residues.

This clonotype was observed a handful of times. This chain joins TRBV11-2 and TRBJ2-1; a weak D match, TRBD2 (6 bases). Looked up from germline, CDR1 is SGHAT and CDR2 is FQNNGV. Trimming took off 3 bases at V and 0 bases at J, with 12 bases between the two ends. CDR3 size: 16 residues. This chain's CDR3 is CASSFGTLSSYNEQFF. CDR3 in DNA: TGTGCCAGCAGCTTCGGGACTCTGAGCTCCTACAATGAGCAGTTCTTC.

V usage is TRBV21-1 and J usage is TRBJ2-3; the table calls TRBD1, which could not be checked here. TRBV21-1 counts as a pseudogene. The CDR3 extends over 21 amino acids. The CDR3 nucleotides read TGTGCCAGCAGCAAGGGGGCGAGGGGCAGCCGACCGGCAATTAGCACAGATACGCAGTATTTT. Protein sequence: CASSKGARGSRPAISTDTQYF.

The chain links TRBV3-1 to TRBJ2-7; 7 nucleotides match TRBD1. With the DNA end fitting TRBJ2-5 better, the J assignment may be wrong. Germline V lookup: CDR1 LGHDT, CDR2 YNNKEL (reference sequence). This CDR3 has 17 residues. The CDR3 here is CASSHGRGTEKQETQYF. The CDR3 nucleotides are TGTGCCAGCAGCCACGGAAGGGGGACAGAAAAACAAGAGACCCAGTACTTC.

V is TRBV7-3 and J is TRBJ2-5, with D possibly matching TRBD1 (5 bases). Looked up from germline, CDR1 is SGHTA and CDR2 is FQGTGA. V was shortened by 2 bases and J by 5 bases, with 15 bases between the two germline ends. The CDR3 is made up of 15 amino acids. The CDR3 loop is CASSLGHFSNETQYF. DNA for the CDR3: TGTGCCAGCAGCTTAGGACACTTCTCCAATGAGACCCAGTACTTC. Based on the CDR3 plus reference TRBV7-3 and TRBJ2-5, the full variable domain is GAGVSQTPSNKVTEKGKYVELRCDPISGHTALYWYRQSLGQGPEFLIYFQGTGAADDSGLPNDRFFAVRPEGSVSTLKIQRTERGDSAVYLCASSLGHFSNETQYFGPGTRLLVL.

This chain links TRBV12-3 or TRBV12-4 with TRBJ2-7; weak D call: TRBD2 (6 bases). This CDR3 is 14 amino acids long. Trimming cost V 6 bases and J 2 bases, with 14 bases left between them. The CDR3 spells CASRRDEGAYEQYF. The CDR3 bases are TGTGCCAGCAGGCGGGACGAGGGAGCCTACGAGCAGTACTTC.

This clonotype is a singleton in its sample. This sequence joins TRBV2 and TRBJ2-1; 7 nucleotides align to TRBD1. Germline trimming cut 7 bases from V and 5 bases from J; bases unmatched to any gene: 5. CDR1 is SNHLY and CDR2 is FYNNEI in the germline V gene. The CDR3 sequence is 13 residues long. DNA of the CDR3: TGTGCCAGCATACTTGACAGGGACAATGAGCAGTTCTTC. This encodes CASILDRDNEQFF.

The gene calls are TRBV19 and TRBJ2-1, with D unresolved. CDR3 size: 13 residues. CDR1 is LNHDA, CDR2 SQIVND, per germline (reference sequence). Trimming stripped 4 bases from V and 3 bases from J, with 7 bases between. The CDR3 coding sequence is TGTGCCAGTAGTAATTCCATCTACAATGAGCAGTTCTTC. This sequence encodes CASSNSIYNEQFF. Full variable domain (remainder filled in from reference TRBV19 and TRBJ2-1): DGGITQSPKYLFRKEGQNVTLSCEQNLNHDAMYWYRQDPGQGLRLIYYSQIVNDFQKGDIAEGYSVSREKKESFPLTVTSAQKNPTAFYLCASSNSIYNEQFFGPGTRLTVL.

The genes are TRBV20-1 and TRBJ2-5, with no clear D. The end of the DNA aligns better with TRBJ2-1, so the J call may be wrong. This CDR3 region has 10 residues. Germline assignment: CDR1 DFQATT and CDR2 SNEGSKA (reference sequence). The DNA for the CDR3 is TGCAGTGCTAGGGAAGAGACCCAGTTCTTC. Residues: CSAREETQFF.

In the case of this clonotype: With a much larger clone just one base away, this may be a read error. The V and J genes are TRBV12-3 or TRBV12-4 and TRBJ1-1; D is undetermined. V lost 6 bases and J 1 base, leaving 9 bases between the germline ends. CDR3 length: 13 residues. CDR3 sequence reads: CASRLSRNTEAFF. In DNA, the CDR3 is TGTGCCAGCAGGTTAAGCAGGAACACTGAAGCTTTCTTT.

This clonotype was seen just once. This chain uses TRBV28 with TRBJ2-7, with 10 bases fitting TRBD2. Germline values: CDR1 MDHEN, CDR2 SYDVKM. The junction had 12 bases not matched to a gene; V was cut back by 7 bases and J by 0 bases. This CDR3 region has 17 residues. CDR3 residues: CASIGGISGRASYEQYF. CDR3 coding DNA: TGTGCCAGCATAGGAGGGATAAGCGGGAGGGCCTCCTACGAGCAGTACTTC.

This clonotype was recorded many times. The chain carries TRBV6-5 and TRBJ2-3, with TRBD2 matching 10 bases. CDR3 size: 13 residues. Germline assignment: CDR1 MNHEY and CDR2 SVGAGI. J lost 12 bases, V lost 3 bases, and 6 bases had no gene match. The CDR3 bases are TGTGCCAGCAGTTATAATAGCGGGGGGATTCAGTATTTT. It yields the protein CASSYNSGGIQYF.

The rearrangement links TRBV7-8 to TRBJ2-7, with D tentatively TRBD1 (5 bases). Gene TRBJ2-5 matches the end of the DNA better, so the J call may be wrong. In germline, CDR1 is SGHVS, CDR2 FQNEAQ. CDR3 length: 18 amino acids. CDR3 loop: CASTSRIGQKGSEETQYF. CDR3 bases: TGTGCCAGCACCTCCCGGATAGGACAAAAGGGTTCTGAAGAGACCCAGTACTTC.

The chain is built from TRBV2 and TRBJ2-7; D unresolved. Germline V lookup: CDR1 SNHLY, CDR2 FYNNEI. This CDR3 is 13 amino acids long. V shed 6 bases and J shed 2 bases, with 11 bases lying between them. CDR3 loop: CASSDGVAYEQYF. CDR3 bases: TGTGCCAGCAGCGACGGAGTGGCCTACGAGCAGTACTTC.

The genes are TRBV15 and TRBJ2-3; D possibly corresponds to TRBD2 (5 bases). Trimming removed 0 bases from V and 2 bases from J, with 15 bases in between. The CDR3 is 17 residues long. Per germline, CDR1 LNHNV and CDR2 YYDKDF (reference sequence). CDR3 protein: CATSRDRSGAYTDTQYF. The CDR3 DNA reads TGTGCCACCAGCAGAGATCGAAGCGGCGCATACACAGATACGCAGTATTTT.